The clone carrying this TCR beta chain is termed medium-sized. As yet, its antigen is unknown. One entry per CDR3 protein, called by TCRdb with MiXCR from the 5' RACE reads. Altogether 4,000 or so distinct CDR3 sequences are present, roughly 5.3% being singletons, with the ten largest covering roughly 14%. This entry comes from a study of spatial heterogeneity in lung cancer. Study-wide results and limits: Counts of expanded alpha and beta TCRs within tumors tracked the tumor nonsynonymous mutation count.

Time point in this sample: sample taken at primary tumor resection. The donors comprised about 65 untreated early-stage non-small cell lung cancer patients. This CDR3 comprises 17 residues. Trimming removed 7 bases from V and 7 bases from J; junction bases left unmatched: 14. CDR1 is MNHEY, CDR2 SVGAGI, per germline. The rearrangement links TRBV6-5 to TRBJ1-6; TRBD1 agrees at 9 bases. This TCR derives from a female donor with early-stage non-small cell lung cancer. Here the sequenced sample was lung tumor tissue, taken at surgery. CDR3 in DNA: TGTGCCAGCACCCGTAAAGCGACAGGGGGTGTCAATTCACCCCTCCACTTT. Protein product: CASTRKATGGVNSPLHF.